The rows below give T cell receptor beta chains drawn from one sample of a study of technical replicates of blood from a handful of donors. The assay was immunoSEQ multiplex PCR, and TCRdb's table has in-frame clones only and misses some. This table has roughly 51,000 clones, 80% to 95% appearing once. Material: PBMCs. All receptors come from a human donor in good health. Some clones in this sample may be carry-over from other donors' samples. CDR3s include the opening cysteine and the closing phenylalanine or tryptophan. The order of the fields is V gene, clone size, D gene, J gene, CDR3 protein, CDR3 DNA. A D gene is named only where the DNA matches it firmly. Expanded clones are given a class, and other clones once, few, many or no size at all.

TRBV6-1	few	-	TRBJ2-7	CASSSQGGYEQYF	TGTGCCAGCAGCTCTCAGGGCGGCTACGAGCAGTACTTC
TRBV29-1	-	TRBD2	TRBJ2-2	CSARKLAGEDTGELFF	TGCAGCGCCCGGAAACTAGCGGGGGAAGACACCGGGGAGCTGTTTTTT
TRBV14	-	-	TRBJ2-2	CASSSRTRDTGELFF	TGTGCCAGCAGCTCTAGAACCCGGGACACCGGGGAGCTGTTTTTT
TRBV9	-	-	TRBJ2-1	CASSVVGAAIINEQFF	TGTGCCAGCAGCGTAGTAGGAGCGGCTATAATAAATGAGCAGTTCTTC
TRBV7-9	-	TRBD1	TRBJ2-4	CASSSQGTAKNIQYF	TGTGCCAGCAGCTCACAGGGGACGGCCAAAAACATTCAGTACTTC
TRBV18	-	TRBD1	TRBJ1-1	CASSPGQGATEAFF	TGTGCCAGCTCACCGGGACAGGGGGCCACTGAAGCTTTCTTT
TRBV7-2	-	TRBD2	TRBJ2-7	CASSRFSLASSSYEQYF	TGTGCCAGCAGCAGATTCTCACTAGCGTCGAGCTCCTACGAGCAGTACTTC
TRBV5-6	-	-	TRBJ1-3	CASSLAGSGNTIYF	TGTGCCAGCAGCTTGGCAGGCTCTGGAAACACCATATATTTT
TRBV27	-	-	TRBJ2-7	CASKKQGVLNYEQYF	TGTGCCAGCAAGAAACAGGGAGTTCTAAACTACGAGCAGTACTTC
TRBV4-1	-	-	TRBJ1-3	CASSQAGTPSGNTIYF	TGCGCCAGCAGCCAAGCAGGGACACCCTCTGGAAACACCATATATTTT
TRBV9	-	-	TRBJ2-5	CASSLTGGGETQYF	TGTGCCAGCAGCCTGACCGGGGGTGGAGAGACCCAGTACTTC
TRBV4-3	-	TRBD2	TRBJ2-1	CASSQDVAGGYNEQFF	TGCGCCAGCAGCCAAGATGTAGCGGGAGGTTACAATGAGCAGTTCTTC
TRBV11-2	-	-	TRBJ1-2	CASSPFGSGENYGYTF	TGTGCCAGCAGCCCCTTTGGATCGGGGGAGAACTATGGCTACACCTTC
TRBV7-8	-	-	TRBJ1-2	CASSDSRGSYGYTF	TGTGCCAGCAGCGATAGCAGGGGTAGCTATGGCTACACCTTC
TRBV9	-	-	TRBJ2-3	CASSSRGGPIGGQVDTQYF	TGTGCCAGCAGTTCCCGGGGGGGACCCATCGGTGGACAGGTGGATACGCAGTATTTT
TRBV5-1	once	TRBD2	TRBJ2-1	CASSRGTSRDEQFF	TGCGCCAGCAGCCGTGGGACTAGTAGGGATGAGCAGTTCTTC
TRBV7-9	-	-	TRBJ2-3	CASSLAGAGVGTDTQYF	TGTGCCAGCAGCTTAGCGGGGGCAGGGGTAGGCACAGATACGCAGTATTTT
TRBV19	-	-	TRBJ1-6	CASSIPSTGTNSPLHF	TGTGCCAGTAGTATCCCTTCCACAGGGACTAATTCACCCCTCCACTTT
TRBV19	-	TRBD1	TRBJ1-2	CASSSLWGQQLGYTF	TGTGCCAGTAGTAGTTTATGGGGACAGCAACTTGGCTACACCTTC
TRBV7-3	-	-	TRBJ1-2	CASSPGGGIDYGYTF	TGTGCCAGCAGCCCTGGCGGCGGGATCGACTATGGCTACACCTTC
TRBV29-1	-	TRBD1	TRBJ2-7	CSVELYGTDYEQYF	TGCAGCGTCGAATTGTACGGGACAGACTACGAGCAGTACTTC
TRBV6-4	-	TRBD2	TRBJ2-7	CAPTSLAGGSYEQYF	TGTGCCCCCACGTCGCTAGCGGGAGGATCCTACGAGCAGTACTTC
TRBV2	-	TRBD2	TRBJ2-3	CASILTSAAPDTQYF	TGTGCCAGCATTCTGACTAGCGCTGCTCCAGATACGCAGTATTTT
TRBV5-1	-	TRBD2	TRBJ2-1	CASSWGTSGSHRNNEQFF	TGCGCCAGCAGCTGGGGGACTAGCGGGAGTCATAGAAACAATGAGCAGTTCTTC
TRBV29-1	-	TRBD1	TRBJ1-2	CSVAGQGANYGYTF	TGCAGCGTAGCTGGACAGGGGGCGAACTATGGCTACACCTTC
TRBV6-1	-	-	TRBJ2-7	CASWPGHRAYEQYF	TGTGCCAGCTGGCCGGGACATCGGGCTTACGAGCAGTACTTC
TRBV10-3	once	-	TRBJ1-3	CAIRTGPDSGNTIYF	TGTGCCATCAGAACAGGTCCTGACTCTGGAAACACCATATATTTT
TRBV1	-	-	TRBJ2-4	CTSSRMKDRGQRVGNIQYF	TGCACCAGCAGCCGAATGAAGGACAGGGGGCAAAGGGTGGGAAACATTCAGTACTTC
TRBV5-1	-	TRBD2	TRBJ2-5	CASSRALGREETQYF	TGCGCCAGCAGCCGCGCCTTAGGGAGGGAGGAGACCCAGTACTTC
TRBV5-6	-	TRBD1	TRBJ2-7	CASSPGTGGSYEQYF	TGTGCCAGCAGCCCAGGGACAGGGGGCTCCTACGAGCAGTACTTC
TRBV7-9	-	TRBD2	TRBJ2-3	CASSPSYSGARADTQYF	TGTGCCAGCAGCCCTTCCTATAGCGGGGCTCGCGCAGATACGCAGTATTTT
TRBV5-1	-	-	TRBJ2-5	CASSQNPGRETQYF	TGCGCCAGCAGCCAAAACCCTGGGAGAGAGACCCAGTACTTC
TRBV6-1	-	TRBD2	TRBJ2-1	CASSGGTSGNNEQFF	TGTGCCAGCAGTGGGGGGACTAGCGGGAACAATGAGCAGTTCTTC
TRBV14	-	TRBD2	TRBJ2-7	CASSQDSPSGRSHEQYF	TGTGCCAGCAGCCAAGATAGTCCTAGCGGGAGATCCCACGAGCAGTACTTC
TRBV5-1	-	TRBD1	TRBJ2-5	CASSRGTGRQETQYF	TGCGCCAGCAGCCGTGGGACAGGGCGACAAGAGACCCAGTACTTC
TRBV18	-	-	TRBJ1-1	CASSPSAGNTEAFF	TGTGCCAGCTCACCATCTGCGGGAAATACTGAAGCTTTCTTT
TRBV7-2	-	-	TRBJ2-1	CASSILDGGEQFF	TGTGCCAGCAGCATCCTTGATGGCGGAGAGCAGTTCTTC